These T cell receptor beta chains were read from a single sample in a study of cytomegalovirus exposure and HLA in healthy donors. TCRdb's table, derived via immunoSEQ multiplex PCR, lists solely in-frame clones and lacks some. This sample has about 83,000 clones, with just under 75% found just once. Sequencing was performed on PBMCs. Receptors were obtained from a man between 60 and 75 years old in good health and CMV-seronegative. Both conserved end residues are part of each CDR3. A D gene is named only where the DNA matches it firmly. Clone size is not always given. Where it is, it says once, few, many or a class for expanded clones.

TRBV2	16	NA	TRBJ1-3	TRBD1	CASTPDRAINGNTIYF	TGTGCCAGCACCCCGGACAGGGCAATAAATGGAAACACCATATATTTT
TRBV6-5	15	few	TRBJ2-2	NA	CASSWASPNTGELFF	TGTGCCAGCAGTTGGGCTAGCCCGAACACCGGGGAGCTGTTTTTT
TRBV4-1	14	few	TRBJ1-2	NA	CASSQDRQSYGYTF	TGCGCCAGCAGCCAAGATCGACAGTCCTATGGCTACACCTTC
TRBV6-6	14	NA	TRBJ2-3	NA	CASSLRVEADTQYF	TGTGCCAGCAGTCTCCGGGTGGAGGCAGATACGCAGTATTTT
TRBV27	16	NA	TRBJ1-4	TRBD1	CASSHRGTSTNEKLFF	TGTGCCAGCAGCCACAGGGGCACTAGCACTAATGAAAAACTGTTTTTT
TRBV5-1	14	NA	TRBJ1-1	NA	CASSSGQPATEAFF	TGCGCCAGCAGCTCCGGACAGCCCGCCACTGAAGCTTTCTTT
TRBV11-1	14	NA	TRBJ1-1	NA	CASSLGGGGTEAFF	TGTGCCAGCAGCCTCGGTGGGGGGGGCACTGAAGCTTTCTTT
TRBV7-2	14	NA	TRBJ2-7	NA	CASSTRYREYEQYF	TGTGCCAGCAGCACCCGATACAGGGAATACGAGCAGTACTTC
TRBV29-1	14	NA	TRBJ1-1	TRBD1	CSVYGGQANTEAFF	TGCAGCGTTTATGGGGGACAGGCGAACACTGAAGCTTTCTTT
TRBV10-3	14	NA	TRBJ2-2	TRBD1	CAISADRGIGELFF	TGTGCCATCAGCGCCGACAGGGGGATCGGGGAGCTGTTTTTT
TRBV11-2	13	NA	TRBJ1-1	TRBD1	CASSFRQGTEAFF	TGTGCCAGCAGCTTCAGACAGGGGACTGAAGCTTTCTTT
TRBV13	11	NA	TRBJ2-7	TRBD2	CASRGGNEQYF	TGTGCCAGCAGGGGGGGGAACGAGCAGTACTTC
TRBV18	12	NA	TRBJ2-5	NA	CASSSIEETQYF	TGTGCCAGCTCATCTATCGAAGAGACCCAGTACTTC
TRBV11-3	12	NA	TRBJ2-1	NA	CASSSGQGGQFF	TGTGCCAGCAGCTCGGGCCAGGGCGGGCAGTTCTTC
TRBV6-1	12	NA	TRBJ1-2	NA	CASKAGNYGYTF	TGTGCCAGCAAGGCAGGAAACTATGGCTACACCTTC
TRBV19	18	NA	TRBJ2-5	NA	CASSIVVPVGQNQETQYF	TGTGCCAGTAGTATAGTGGTTCCGGTAGGACAGAACCAAGAGACCCAGTACTTC
TRBV12-5	18	NA	TRBJ1-5	TRBD1	CASGFQFGGQGSNQPQHF	TGTGCTAGTGGTTTTCAGTTTGGGGGACAGGGGAGCAATCAGCCCCAGCATTTT
TRBV11-2	15	few	TRBJ1-3	NA	CASSLERGSGNTIYF	TGTGCCAGCAGCTTAGAAAGAGGGTCAGGAAACACCATATATTTT
TRBV5-5	15	NA	TRBJ2-5	NA	CASSLGHNSQETQYF	TGTGCCAGCAGCTTGGGACACAACTCGCAAGAGACCCAGTACTTC
TRBV19	18	NA	TRBJ1-4	TRBD1	CASSTGQGIVATNEKLFF	TGTGCCAGTAGTACCGGACAGGGGATCGTTGCAACTAATGAAAAACTGTTTTTT
TRBV13	17	NA	TRBJ1-1	TRBD1	CASRRLGDRGVNTEAFF	TGTGCCAGCAGACGCCTCGGGGACAGGGGGGTAAACACTGAAGCTTTCTTT
TRBV6-5	14	NA	TRBJ2-7	TRBD1	CASSPGTGSYEQYF	TGTGCCAGCAGTCCTGGGACAGGGAGCTACGAGCAGTACTTC
TRBV7-7	14	NA	TRBJ2-1	NA	CASSLGLANNEQFF	TGTGCCAGCAGCTTAGGCCTAGCCAACAATGAGCAGTTCTTC
TRBV21-1	14	NA	TRBJ2-5	NA	CASGGTGGVETQYF	TGTGCCAGTGGGGGGACAGGGGGTGTCGAGACCCAGTACTTC
TRBV5-4	16	NA	TRBJ2-7	NA	CASSPLRGGASAEQYF	TGTGCCAGCAGCCCTCTTAGGGGGGGGGCCTCAGCCGAGCAGTACTTC
TRBV2	15	few	TRBJ2-1	TRBD1	CASSELQGADNEQFF	TGTGCCAGCAGTGAATTACAGGGGGCCGACAATGAGCAGTTCTTC
TRBV6-6	14	NA	TRBJ1-2	NA	CASLGRLGDYGYTF	TGTGCCAGTCTGGGGCGCTTAGGAGACTATGGCTACACCTTC
TRBV7-3	16	NA	TRBJ2-3	TRBD2	CASSVGLAGLTDTQYF	TGTGCCAGCAGTGTGGGACTAGCGGGGCTCACAGATACGCAGTATTTT
TRBV7-9	14	NA	TRBJ2-3	NA	CASSPLRDTDTQYF	TGTGCCAGCAGCCCCCTCCGAGACACAGATACGCAGTATTTT
TRBV6-5	15	few	TRBJ2-3	TRBD1	CASSLDRGWGDTQYF	TGTGCCAGCAGTTTGGACAGGGGGTGGGGGGATACGCAGTATTTT
TRBV6-6	14	NA	TRBJ1-6	TRBD1	CASSTGGYNSPLHF	TGTGCCAGCAGTACAGGGGGCTATAATTCACCCCTCCACTTT
TRBV5-4	14	NA	TRBJ2-3	NA	CASSLTGLTDTQYF	TGTGCCAGCAGCTTGACAGGGCTCACAGATACGCAGTATTTT
TRBV5-4	16	NA	TRBJ2-2	NA	CASSLGGALGSGELFF	TGTGCCAGCAGCTTGGGGGGAGCGTTGGGGTCCGGGGAGCTGTTTTTT
TRBV7-3	13	NA	TRBJ2-3	NA	CASSIGTTDTQYF	TGTGCCAGCAGCATCGGGACTACAGATACGCAGTATTTT
TRBV27	15	once	TRBJ2-1	TRBD2	CASSLWTSGVNEQFF	TGTGCCAGCAGTCTATGGACTAGCGGGGTTAATGAGCAGTTCTTC
TRBV25-1	13	NA	TRBJ1-2	NA	CASSILANYGYTF	TGTGCCAGCAGTATACTAGCCAACTATGGCTACACCTTT
TRBV5-1	16	once	TRBJ2-5	TRBD2	CASSLSSGALQETQYF	TGCGCCAGCAGCTTGAGTAGCGGGGCGCTCCAAGAGACCCAGTACTTC
TRBV7-6	18	once	TRBJ1-3	NA	CASSLNPPGRDSGNTIYF	TGTGCCAGCAGCTTAAACCCCCCAGGACGGGACTCTGGAAACACCATATATTTT
TRBV2	14	NA	TRBJ2-7	TRBD2	CASIWGGSSYEQYF	TGTGCCAGCATCTGGGGGGGGAGCTCCTACGAGCAGTACTTC
TRBV7-9	13	NA	TRBJ2-5	NA	CASSFKLQETQYF	TGTGCCAGCAGCTTCAAACTCCAAGAGACCCAGTACTTC
TRBV7-5	14	NA	TRBJ1-6	NA	CARSLEAGDSPLHF	TGTGCCAGAAGCTTAGAGGCAGGGGACTCACCCCTCCACTTT
TRBV20-1	11	once	TRBJ1-2	NA	CSAHLSPGYTF	TGCAGTGCTCACTTGAGCCCTGGCTACACCTTC
TRBV19	14	NA	TRBJ2-1	NA	CATQAAGWYNEQFF	TGTGCCACCCAAGCGGCTGGGTGGTACAATGAGCAGTTCTTC
TRBV6-6	13	few	TRBJ1-2	TRBD1	CASSYSPGDRGAF	TGTGCCAGCAGTTACTCTCCCGGGGACAGGGGCGCCTTC
TRBV2	14	NA	TRBJ2-7	NA	CASSGTDVSYEQYF	TGTGCCAGCAGTGGGACAGACGTCTCCTACGAGCAGTACTTC